A selection of T cell receptor beta chains follows, all from one sample in a study of cytomegalovirus exposure and HLA in healthy donors. Here immunoSEQ multiplex PCR was the method, and the copy in TCRdb shows in-frame clones only, minus some. The table records 200,000 to 250,000 clones, roughly 89% of them present only once. Sequenced material: PBMCs. The receptors derive from a woman younger than 35 in good health and CMV-seronegative. CDR3s include the opening cysteine and the closing phenylalanine or tryptophan. A D gene is named only where the DNA matches it firmly. Only part of the rows carry a size: once, few, many, or a class if the clone is expanded.

size: NA; V: TRBV13; J: TRBJ2-7; D: TRBD1; DNA: TGTGCCAGCAGCGTCCGACAGGGTAATGCAGACGAGCAGTACTTC; CDR3: CASSVRQGNADEQYF
size: NA; V: TRBV5-1; J: TRBJ2-5; D: NA; DNA: TGCGCCAGCATCAGTGGGGGGAACTCGGAGACCCAGTACTTC; CDR3: CASISGGNSETQYF
size: NA; V: TRBV2; J: TRBJ2-7; D: TRBD2; DNA: TGTGCCAGCACGGGGGGGTATCGGGAGGAGTTCTACGAGCAGTACTTC; CDR3: CASTGGYREEFYEQYF
size: NA; V: TRBV6-5; J: TRBJ1-2; D: TRBD1; DNA: TGTGCCAGCAGTTACTTTGGACAGGCCTTCTATGGCTACACCTTC; CDR3: CASSYFGQAFYGYTF
size: NA; V: TRBV5-6; J: TRBJ1-1; D: NA; DNA: TGTGCCAGCAGGTTAGTTACCTCGAACACTGAAGCTTTCTTT; CDR3: CASRLVTSNTEAFF
size: NA; V: TRBV27; J: TRBJ1-6; D: NA; DNA: TGTGCCAGCAGTCCGCAGGGTACTGGTTCACCCCTCCACTTT; CDR3: CASSPQGTGSPLHF
size: NA; V: TRBV16; J: TRBJ1-1; D: TRBD1; DNA: TGTGCCAGCAGCCTTACCGGGACAGCCACTGAAGCTTTCTTT; CDR3: CASSLTGTATEAFF
size: NA; V: TRBV19; J: TRBJ2-7; D: NA; DNA: TGTGCCAGTGGCTTCGGTGGGCCCGAGCAGTACTTC; CDR3: CASGFGGPEQYF
size: few; V: TRBV10-3; J: TRBJ1-2; D: NA; DNA: TGTGCCATCAGTGAATTGCGGGGAGGCGACTATGGCTACACCTTC; CDR3: CAISELRGGDYGYTF
size: NA; V: TRBV27; J: TRBJ2-3; D: NA; DNA: TGTGCCAGCAGTTTAGACTTGAGTGATACGCAGTATTTT; CDR3: CASSLDLSDTQYF
size: NA; V: TRBV18; J: TRBJ1-2; D: TRBD1; DNA: TGTGCCAGCTCACCGACAGGGAAAGCTGACTATGGCTACACCTTC; CDR3: CASSPTGKADYGYTF
size: NA; V: TRBV4-3; J: TRBJ2-1; D: TRBD2; DNA: TGCGCCAGCAGCCGTAGCGGGGGGGCCAACAATGAGCAGTTCTTC; CDR3: CASSRSGGANNEQFF
size: NA; V: TRBV21-1; J: TRBJ2-7; D: NA; DNA: TGTGCCAGCGGCTCCTGGCAGTACTTC; CDR3: CASGSWQYF
size: NA; V: TRBV18; J: TRBJ1-1; D: NA; DNA: TGTGCCAGCTCACCATTGGCCTCGAACACTGAAGCTTTCTTT; CDR3: CASSPLASNTEAFF
size: NA; V: TRBV5-1; J: TRBJ2-4; D: TRBD1; DNA: TGCGCCAGCAGCCACGGGGACAGCAAAAACATTCAGTACTTC; CDR3: CASSHGDSKNIQYF
size: NA; V: TRBV5-1; J: TRBJ2-3; D: TRBD2; DNA: TGCGCCAGCAGCTTAGGAAGCGGGAGGGGCACAGATACGCAGTATTTT; CDR3: CASSLGSGRGTDTQYF
size: NA; V: TRBV5-1; J: TRBJ2-3; D: TRBD1; DNA: TGCGCCAGCCGACAACAGGGGGAGTTAAGCACAGATACGCAGTATTTT; CDR3: CASRQQGELSTDTQYF